Shown below are 5 T cell receptor beta chains from a single sample sequenced in a study of OX40 agonist ivuxolimab in advanced cancers. Clones were read by immunoSEQ multiplex PCR, and TCRdb kept only the in-frame ones, dropping some. In the table there are around 70,000 clones, over 75% of which are singletons. The sample here was CD4+ or CD8+ T cells sorted from blood, taken in a trial of the OX40 agonist ivuxolimab. The receptors derive from an adult with an advanced solid tumor such as melanoma, head and neck, liver or kidney cancer.

The chain carries TRBV10-3 and TRBJ2-5, with TRBD1 as a possible D gene (5 bases). Per the germline V gene, CDR1 is ENHRY and CDR2 is SYGVKD. The CDR3 runs to 16 residues. Trimming shortened V by 4 bases and J by 2 bases, and 17 bases separated the two germline ends. CDR3 DNA: TGTGCCATCAGTGGGGGTAGTTGGACACCACAAGAGACCCAGTACTTC. It encodes CAISGGSWTPQETQYF.

This chain joins TRBV5-1 and TRBJ1-1; D is undetermined. V was trimmed by 2 bases and J by 4 bases, leaving 12 bases between them. This CDR3 contains 14 residues. Germline CDR1 reads SGHRS; CDR2 reads YFSETQ. This CDR3 reads CASSFQDQSTEAFF. For the CDR3, the DNA is TGCGCCAGCAGCTTCCAAGATCAGAGCACTGAAGCTTTCTTT.

The J gene is TRBJ1-1, the V gene TRBV5-8, with D unresolved. The CDR3 runs to 14 residues. V was clipped by 5 bases and J by 1 base, with 12 bases between them. Germline CDR1 SGHTS, CDR2 YDEGEE. CDR3 nucleotide sequence: TGTGCCAGCAGTCTGCAGCAATCGAACACTGAAGCTTTCTTT. Translating it yields CASSLQQSNTEAFF.

The chain is built from TRBV11-2 and TRBJ1-2, with TRBD1 matching 7 bases. V shed 5 bases and J 8 bases; nucleotides not matched to a gene: 11. The CDR3 covers 14 residues. Germline loops: CDR1 SGHAT, CDR2 FQNNGV. The CDR3 sequence: CASSPEGGGWGYTF. The CDR3, as DNA: TGTGCCAGCAGCCCCGAAGGAGGGGGCTGGGGCTACACCTTC.

The chain couples TRBV6-5 to TRBJ1-2; 10 nucleotides align to TRBD1. The trim removed 6 bases at V and 3 bases at J, leaving 7 bases unmatched. There are 15 residues in the CDR3. Germline assignment: CDR1 MNHEY and CDR2 SVGAGI. The CDR3 DNA reads TGTGCCAGCAGACAACCCGGGACAGGGGACTATGGCTACACCTTC. This sequence encodes CASRQPGTGDYGYTF.